The 21 T cell receptor beta chains below were found in one sample sequenced in a study of T cell responses to AZD1222 COVID-19 vaccine. Sequencing used immunoSEQ multiplex PCR; TCRdb keeps in-frame clones, though not all of them. This sample has about 150,000 clones, with around nine tenths found just once. The sample was peripheral blood, taken on day 0 of AZD1222 vaccination. The source is an adult in good health.

The chain links TRBV6-1 to TRBJ2-7; D ambiguous. CDR3 length: 15 amino acids. Germline CDR1 and CDR2: MNHNS and SASEGT. The V end lost 3 bases, the J end lost 4 bases, and 16 bases lay between the germline ends. In nucleotides, the CDR3 is TGTGCCAGCAGTGAGTTTGGGCCCCCGTTTTACGAGCAGTACTTC. Its protein is CASSEFGPPFYEQYF.

This chain connects TRBV7-3 to TRBJ2-1; TRBD2 matches 7 bases. V dropped 5 bases and J dropped 0; count of bases not matched to a gene: 4. The CDR3 totals 15 residues. Germline V gene lookup returns CDR1 SGHTA and CDR2 FQGTGA. CDR3 nucleotide sequence: TGTGCCAGCAGCGTATCTAGCGGCTCCTACAATGAGCAGTTCTTC. Translating it yields CASSVSSGSYNEQFF.

The chain couples TRBV28 to TRBJ2-7; 9 positions agree with TRBD1. The CDR3 has 15 amino acids. Germline V gene data show CDR1 as MDHEN and CDR2 as SYDVKM. V lost 5 bases to trimming and J lost 1 base; unmatched junction nucleotides: 6. CDR3 sequence reads: CASSIFGTGSYEQYF. In nucleotides, the CDR3 is TGTGCCAGCAGTATCTTCGGGACAGGGTCCTACGAGCAGTACTTC.

V and J are TRBV9 and TRBJ2-1; perhaps TRBD1 as D (6 bases). The CDR3 is 15 amino acids. Trimming took off 0 bases at V and 3 bases at J, with 10 bases between the two ends. Germline V lookup: CDR1 SGDLS, CDR2 YYNGEE. The CDR3, as DNA: TGTGCCAGCAGCGTAGAGGGGGAGTACTACAATGAGCAGTTCTTC. The encoded protein is CASSVEGEYYNEQFF.

The V call is TRBV12-3 or TRBV12-4, the J call TRBJ2-7; no clear D gene. The CDR3 has 13 amino acids. Between the trimmed V and J ends, which lost 2 bases and 2 bases, there was a span of 7 bases. In nucleotides, the CDR3 is TGTGCCAGCAGTTTAACCGATACCTACGAGCAGTACTTC. Its protein is CASSLTDTYEQYF.

The chain employs TRBV6-5 and TRBJ1-5, with 8 positions matching TRBD1. J was trimmed by 2 bases and V by 6 bases; bases with no gene match: 6. The CDR3 is 15 amino acids. In germline, CDR1 is MNHEY, CDR2 SVGAGI. This CDR3 reads CASRDRAGGNQPQHF. For the CDR3, the DNA is TGTGCCAGCAGGGACAGGGCCGGGGGCAATCAGCCCCAGCATTTT.

The chain combines TRBV28 with TRBJ1-6; D call uncertain. Germline V gene data show CDR1 as MDHEN and CDR2 as SYDVKM. V was pared by 2 bases and J by 2 bases, with 7 bases between. This CDR3 comprises 15 residues. The CDR3: CASSLSRTYNSPLHF. The CDR3 nucleotides read TGTGCCAGCAGTTTAAGCAGAACCTATAATTCACCCCTCCACTTT.

The chain uses TRBV6-1 and TRBJ2-7; D gene uncertain. This CDR3 is built from 13 residues. V gave up 7 bases and J gave up 5 bases, with 15 bases separating them. Germline V CDR1 and CDR2: MNHNS, SASEGT. CDR3 in DNA: TGTGCCAGCACCTCTCACCTGGGGAACGAGCAGTACTTC. It yields the protein CASTSHLGNEQYF.

The J gene is TRBJ2-7, the V gene TRBV5-1; 8 bases agree with TRBD2. J was trimmed by 3 bases and V by 4 bases; bases with no gene match: 9. The CDR3 sequence is 15 residues long. The germline CDR1 and CDR2 sequences are SGHRS and YFSETQ. The CDR3 protein is CASSPVGGGLYEQYF. As DNA, the CDR3 is TGCGCCAGCAGCCCGGTCGGGGGGGGGCTCTACGAGCAGTACTTC.

The chain is built from TRBV2 and TRBJ2-7, with 10 bases aligning to TRBD2. Per the germline V gene, CDR1 is SNHLY and CDR2 is FYNNEI. V was clipped by 1 base and J by 0 bases; unmatched bases: 6. This CDR3 is 17 amino acids long. Here the CDR3 DNA reads TGTGCCAGCAGTGAAGTTCCGGGACTAGCGTTCTCCTACGAGCAGTACTTC. Translated, it gives CASSEVPGLAFSYEQYF.

The chain carries TRBV7-3 and TRBJ2-1, with D possibly TRBD2 on 5 matching bases. V lost 2 bases to trimming and J lost 4 bases, with 12 bases between them. In germline, CDR1 is SGHTA, CDR2 FQGTGA. The CDR3 loop spans 15 amino acids. DNA for the CDR3: TGTGCCAGCAGCTTAGCCAGCGGCCCTTACAATGAGCAGTTCTTC. Translation gives CASSLASGPYNEQFF. Based on the CDR3 plus reference TRBV7-3 and TRBJ2-1, the full variable domain is GAGVSQTPSNKVTEKGKYVELRCDPISGHTALYWYRQSLGQGPEFLIYFQGTGAADDSGLPNDRFFAVRPEGSVSTLKIQRTERGDSAVYLCASSLASGPYNEQFFGPGTRLTVL.

The rearrangement links TRBV7-2 to TRBJ2-5; D remains unclear. CDR1 and CDR2 from the germline V gene are SGHTA and FQGNSA. This CDR3 region has 11 residues. The V gene lost 5 bases and the J gene lost 3 bases, with 4 bases spanning the gap. The DNA of the CDR3 is TGTGCCAGCAGCCCCAAAGAGACCCAGTACTTC. It is translated as CASSPKETQYF.

CDR3 DNA: TGTGCCAGCAGTTACCCAATCGGAGGGAGTACCTACGAGCAGTACTTC. This sequence encodes CASSYPIGGSTYEQYF. The V and J genes are TRBV6-2 or TRBV6-3 and TRBJ2-7; D perhaps matches TRBD2 (6 bases). V lost 2 bases and J lost 2, with 16 bases in between. The length of the CDR3 is 16 residues. Germline CDR1 is MNHEY and CDR2 is SVGEGT.

V is TRBV5-4 and J is TRBJ2-1; the D call may be TRBD1 or TRBD2 (6 bases each). Germline CDR1 reads SGHNT; CDR2 reads YYREEE (reference sequence). CDR3 length equals 16 residues. V shed 3 bases and J shed 0 bases, with 13 bases lying between them. CDR3 DNA sequence: TGTGCCAGCAGCTCCGGACAGACTAGCTCCTACAATGAGCAGTTCTTC. Its translation: CASSSGQTSSYNEQFF.

The rearrangement joins TRBV7-2 to TRBJ2-7; 11 bases line up with TRBD2. This CDR3 spans 18 amino acids. Germline CDR1 is SGHTA and CDR2 is FQGNSA. V lost 2 bases to trimming and J lost 1 base; unmatched junction nucleotides: 10. The CDR3 DNA reads TGTGCCAGCAGCTTAAGGCCAACTGGGACTAGCGGATCCTACGAGCAGTACTTC. Protein product: CASSLRPTGTSGSYEQYF.

The V gene is TRBV19, the J gene TRBJ1-1; D is unresolved. CDR3 size: 13 residues. Germline V gene sequence: CDR1 LNHDA, CDR2 SQIVND (reference sequence). The V gene lost 5 bases and the J gene lost 5 bases, with 12 bases spanning the gap. The CDR3 nucleotides read TGTGCCAGTAGTGTTGGGAGGGAGACTGAAGCTTTCTTT. This sequence encodes CASSVGRETEAFF.

The chain has TRBV28 and TRBJ2-3, with D possibly matching TRBD2 (6 bases). The CDR3 sequence is 12 residues long. Germline CDR1 is MDHEN and CDR2 is SYDVKM. V lost 5 bases to trimming and J lost 8 bases, with 11 bases between them. CDR3 protein: CASSPSSATQYF. CDR3 coding DNA: TGTGCCAGCAGTCCCTCTAGCGCTACGCAGTATTTT.

The chain uses TRBV9 and TRBJ1-6; D not resolved. Germline-derived CDR1 and CDR2 are SGDLS and YYNGEE. The CDR3 is 15 amino acids. Trimming removed 5 bases at V and 7 bases at J, with 16 bases between. For the CDR3, the DNA is TGTGCCAGCAGGTCAGATCTAGGTTGGAATTCACCCCTCCACTTT. Its protein is CASRSDLGWNSPLHF.

The V and J genes are TRBV7-3 and TRBJ2-2, with no clear D. Germline V gene lookup returns CDR1 SGHTA and CDR2 FQGTGA. The CDR3 consists of 15 residues. V was shortened by 4 bases and J by 0 bases, with 9 bases between the two germline ends. CDR3: CASSSLRANTGELFF. CDR3 nucleotide sequence: TGTGCCAGCAGCTCCCTCCGGGCGAACACCGGGGAGCTGTTTTTT.

This chain joins TRBV30 and TRBJ1-1; TRBD1 matches 8 bases. Germline V gene sequence: CDR1 GTSNPN, CDR2 SVGIG (reference sequence). The CDR3 contains 15 residues. Unmatched junction bases numbered 11, after V lost 3 bases and J lost 5 bases. DNA of the CDR3: TGTGCCTGGAGCGTAAGAAGAGACAGGGGAACTGAAGCTTTCTTT. It encodes CAWSVRRDRGTEAFF.

The CDR3 region is CASSPSDGNQPQHF. As DNA, the CDR3 is TGTGCCAGTAGTCCCTCTGACGGGAATCAGCCCCAGCATTTT. The chain links TRBV19 to TRBJ1-5; D gene ambiguous. Per the germline V gene, CDR1 is LNHDA and CDR2 is SQIVND (reference sequence). This CDR3 spans 14 amino acids. V dropped 5 bases and J dropped 4 bases, with 12 bases sitting between them.